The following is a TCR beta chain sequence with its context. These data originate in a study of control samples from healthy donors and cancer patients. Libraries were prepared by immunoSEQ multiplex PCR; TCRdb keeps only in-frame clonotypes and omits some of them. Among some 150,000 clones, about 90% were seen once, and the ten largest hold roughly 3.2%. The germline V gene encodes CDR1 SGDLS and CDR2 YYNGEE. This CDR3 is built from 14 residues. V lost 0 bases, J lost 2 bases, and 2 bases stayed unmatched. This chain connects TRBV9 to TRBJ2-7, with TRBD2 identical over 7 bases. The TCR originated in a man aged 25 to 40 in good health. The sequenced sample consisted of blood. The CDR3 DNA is TGTGCCAGCAGCGTAGGTGGGGGGGCCTACGAGCAGTACTTC. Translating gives CASSVGGGAYEQYF.